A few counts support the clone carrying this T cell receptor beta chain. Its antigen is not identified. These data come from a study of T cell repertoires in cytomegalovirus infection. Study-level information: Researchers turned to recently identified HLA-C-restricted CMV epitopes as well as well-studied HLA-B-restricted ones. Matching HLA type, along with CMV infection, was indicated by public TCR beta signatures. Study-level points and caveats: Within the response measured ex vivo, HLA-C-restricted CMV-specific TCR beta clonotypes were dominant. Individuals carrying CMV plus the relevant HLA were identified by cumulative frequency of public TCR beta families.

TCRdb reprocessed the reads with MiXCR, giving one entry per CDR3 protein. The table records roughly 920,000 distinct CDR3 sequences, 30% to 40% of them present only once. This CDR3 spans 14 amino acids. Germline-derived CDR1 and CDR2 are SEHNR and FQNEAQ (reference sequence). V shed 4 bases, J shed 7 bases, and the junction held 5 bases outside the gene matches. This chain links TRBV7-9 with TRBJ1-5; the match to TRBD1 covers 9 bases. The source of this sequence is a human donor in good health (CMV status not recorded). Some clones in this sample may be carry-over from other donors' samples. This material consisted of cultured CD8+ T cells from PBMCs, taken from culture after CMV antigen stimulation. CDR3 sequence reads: CASSSGQGQQPQHF. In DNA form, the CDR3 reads TGTGCCAGCAGCTCCGGACAGGGGCAGCAGCCCCAGCATTTT.